This is a list of T cell receptor beta chains from one sample in a study of blood T cells in healthy people across ages. Using its own MiXCR run on the 5' RACE reads, TCRdb lists one record per CDR3 protein. The sample records fewer than 800,000 distinct CDR3 sequences, approximately 49% being singletons. Sequences were obtained from blood. The receptors derive from a woman aged 55-70 years in good health. CDR3s include the opening cysteine and the closing phenylalanine or tryptophan. The order of the fields is D gene, V gene, CDR3 length, clone size, J gene, CDR3 protein, CDR3 DNA. D genes are given only for firm matches. A row's size may be missing; if present it is once, few, many or a size class.

TRBD1,TRBV20-1,18,NA,TRBJ1-2,CSARDSAWTGGGNYGYTF,TGCAGTGCTAGAGATAGTGCTTGGACAGGGGGCGGTAACTATGGCTACACCTTC
NA,TRBV2,11,once,TRBJ2-5,CARERYNEQYF,TGTGCCAGGGAAAGGTACAATGAGCAGTACTTC
TRBD1,TRBV6-6,14,NA,TRBJ2-1,CASSSRDRNNEQFF,TGTGCCAGCAGTTCCCGGGACAGAAACAATGAGCAGTTCTTC
TRBD2,TRBV28,14,once,TRBJ2-7,CASSSGTRTAEQYF,TGTGCCAGCAGTTCAGGGACTAGGACGGCCGAGCAGTACTTC
TRBD2,TRBV28,14,NA,TRBJ2-7,CASTGLAGPYEQYF,TGTGCCAGCACTGGGCTAGCGGGACCCTACGAGCAGTACTTC
NA,TRBV27,16,NA,TRBJ2-1,CASIPTGAAGDNEQFF,TGTGCCAGCATCCCTACCGGGGCGGCCGGTGACAATGAGCAGTTCTTC
NA,TRBV27,14,NA,TRBJ2-1,CASNLMPGDNEQFF,TGTGCCAGCAATCTTATGCCTGGGGACAATGAGCAGTTCTTC
TRBD1,TRBV2,19,many,TRBJ2-5,CASIGVFWDRGQVDETQYF,TGTGCCAGCATTGGGGTATTTTGGGACAGGGGGCAGGTGGACGAGACCCAGTACTTC
TRBD1,TRBV20-1,14,NA,TRBJ2-7,CSAFMGQGLYEQYF,TGCAGTGCTTTTATGGGACAGGGCCTCTACGAGCAGTACTTC
NA,TRBV7-6,13,few,TRBJ2-3,CASSVGVGDTQYF,TGTGCCAGCAGCGTAGGAGTTGGAGATACGCAGTATTTT
NA,TRBV7-2,15,few,TRBJ2-2,CASSPRTANTGELFF,TGTGCCAGCAGCCCCCGGACGGCGAACACCGGGGAGCTGTTTTTT
TRBD1,TRBV4-1,14,NA,TRBJ1-6,CASSQGQGFSPLHF,TGCGCCAGCAGCCAAGGACAGGGGTTTTCACCCCTCCACTTT
TRBD1,TRBV27,13,NA,TRBJ1-2,CASCPTGAGGYTF,TGTGCCAGCTGTCCTACAGGGGCGGGAGGCTACACCTTC
NA,TRBV7-9,13,NA,TRBJ2-7,CAGSREALYEQYF,TGTGCCGGCAGCCGGGAAGCACTCTACGAGCAGTACTTC
NA,TRBV20-1,13,NA,TRBJ2-3,CSASGGSIDTQYF,TGCAGTGCTAGCGGGGGAAGCATAGATACGCAGTATTTT
NA,TRBV4-3,16,NA,TRBJ2-7,CASSQDLRGGYNEQYF,TGCGCCAGCAGCCAAGATCTACGCGGGGGCTACAATGAGCAGTACTTC
TRBD1,TRBV6-2/TRBV6-3,14,NA,TRBJ1-1,CASSYQGANTEAFF,TGTGCCAGCAGTTACCAGGGGGCTAACACTGAAGCTTTCTTT
NA,TRBV7-2,13,many,TRBJ2-7,CASSLRFSYEQYF,TGTGCCAGCAGCTTAAGATTCTCCTACGAGCAGTACTTC
TRBD2,TRBV7-9,14,few,TRBJ2-1,CASSLVVLANEQFF,TGTGCCAGCAGCTTAGTGGTACTAGCGAATGAGCAGTTCTTC
TRBD1,TRBV7-9,15,NA,TRBJ1-1,CASSSQGGSGTEAFF,TGTGCCAGCAGCTCCCAGGGGGGGTCGGGCACTGAAGCTTTCTTT
TRBD2,TRBV29-1,16,NA,TRBJ2-1,CSVEFGLADSYNEQFF,TGCAGCGTTGAATTCGGCCTAGCGGATTCCTACAATGAGCAGTTCTTC
NA,TRBV5-1,20,NA,TRBJ2-6,CASRSPGRPTPDAGANVLTF,TGCGCCAGCAGAAGCCCGGGACGGCCAACACCCGATGCTGGGGCCAACGTCCTGACTTTC
NA,TRBV20-1,14,many,TRBJ1-5,CSAREPISDQPQHF,TGCAGTGCTAGAGAGCCCATCAGCGATCAGCCCCAGCATTTT
NA,TRBV20-1,14,NA,TRBJ2-5,CSAREQYSLETQYF,TGCAGTGCTAGAGAACAGTACAGTTTGGAGACCCAGTACTTC
TRBD2,TRBV7-3,15,few,TRBJ2-1,CASSLASGSYGEQFF,TGTGCCAGCAGCTTAGCTAGCGGGAGTTATGGTGAGCAGTTCTTC
NA,TRBV7-2,16,NA,TRBJ2-7,CASSSPQERASYEQYF,TGTGCCAGCAGCTCTCCCCAGGAGCGGGCCTCCTACGAGCAGTACTTC
NA,TRBV5-4,14,NA,TRBJ2-5,CASSLAPRGETQYF,TGTGCCAGCAGCTTGGCCCCGCGGGGAGAGACCCAGTACTTC
TRBD2,TRBV5-1,14,NA,TRBJ2-1,CASRPTPAGDEQFF,TGCGCCAGCAGGCCGACGCCAGCGGGAGATGAGCAGTTCTTC
TRBD1,TRBV7-2,15,NA,TRBJ1-1,CASRLSTGEGTEAFF,TGTGCCAGCAGACTATCGACAGGGGAGGGCACTGAAGCTTTCTTT
NA,TRBV29-1,12,few,TRBJ2-5,CSVEGRPATQYF,TGCAGCGTTGAAGGCAGACCGGCGACCCAGTACTTC
NA,TRBV20-1,11,NA,TRBJ2-5,CSARLTETQYF,TGCAGTGCTAGGTTAACGGAGACCCAGTACTTC
TRBD1,TRBV6-2/TRBV6-3,13,NA,TRBJ2-7,CASSYRGQFEQYF,TGTGCCAGCAGTTACCGGGGACAGTTCGAGCAGTACTTC
TRBD1,TRBV7-9,14,NA,TRBJ2-1,CATWEDRDYNEQFF,TGTGCCACCTGGGAAGACAGGGACTACAATGAGCAGTTCTTC
TRBD2,TRBV5-1,15,NA,TRBJ2-3,CASSSLAGDVGTQYF,TGCGCCAGCAGCTCCTTAGCGGGAGATGTCGGTACGCAGTATTTT
TRBD1,TRBV13,17,NA,TRBJ1-6,CASSLGQGRSYNSPLHF,TGTGCCAGCAGCCTGGGACAGGGGCGATCCTATAATTCACCCCTCCACTTT
TRBD1,TRBV12-3/TRBV12-4,15,NA,TRBJ1-1,CASSLRQGLGTEAFF,TGTGCCAGCAGTCTTAGACAGGGGTTGGGGACTGAAGCTTTCTTT
NA,TRBV4-3,16,few,TRBJ2-7,CASSQDWRQSSYEQYF,TGCGCCAGCAGCCAAGATTGGAGACAGAGCTCCTACGAGCAGTACTTC
NA,TRBV2,12,many,TRBJ2-3,CASSPSGRKEYF,TGTGCCAGCAGTCCTTCCGGGCGGAAAGAGTATTTT
NA,TRBV15,15,few,TRBJ2-1,CATSRAREQYNEQFF,TGTGCCACCAGCAGAGCGAGGGAGCAATACAATGAGCAGTTCTTC
NA,TRBV28,13,NA,TRBJ1-5,CASSGTVNQPQHF,TGTGCCAGCAGTGGGACGGTGAATCAGCCCCAGCATTTT
TRBD2,TRBV20-1,13,NA,TRBJ2-5,CSAPQISGSHQYF,TGCAGTGCTCCACAAATTAGCGGGAGTCATCAGTACTTC
NA,TRBV20-1,14,NA,TRBJ1-4,CSASEGATNEKLFF,TGCAGTGCTAGCGAGGGGGCAACTAATGAAAAACTGTTTTTT
TRBD2,TRBV6-6,17,NA,TRBJ2-5,CASSYGTSGRREETQYF,TGTGCCAGCAGTTACGGGACTAGCGGGAGGAGAGAGGAGACCCAGTACTTC
TRBD2,TRBV20-1,13,NA,TRBJ2-3,CSATGLAGDTQYF,TGCAGTGCTACGGGACTAGCGGGAGATACGCAGTATTTT
TRBD2,TRBV20-1,15,NA,TRBJ2-3,CSMLNPLAGGDTQYF,TGCAGTATGCTAAACCCCCTAGCGGGAGGAGATACGCAGTATTTT
TRBD1,TRBV28,15,NA,TRBJ2-1,CASVSGTGVVNEQFF,TGTGCCAGCGTCTCCGGGACAGGGGTGGTGAATGAGCAGTTCTTC
NA,TRBV5-4,12,NA,TRBJ2-7,CASSSDQYEQYF,TGTGCCAGCAGCTCGGATCAATACGAGCAGTACTTC
TRBD1,TRBV6-2/TRBV6-3,14,once,TRBJ2-7,CASSKSGTGGEQYF,TGTGCCAGCAGTAAATCCGGGACAGGGGGCGAGCAGTACTTC
NA,TRBV7-2,13,NA,TRBJ2-4,CASSLGRGRIQYF,TGTGCCAGCAGCTTGGGGCGGGGGCGAATTCAGTACTTC
TRBD1,TRBV11-2,16,NA,TRBJ1-1,CASSLLDRVGSREAFF,TGTGCCAGCAGCCTTTTGGACAGGGTGGGAAGTCGTGAAGCTTTCTTT